The 2 T cell receptor beta chains below come from one sample, sequenced in a study of beta chain features in type 1 diabetes. The authors reverse transcribed all of the isolated RNA, so sequencing captured expressed TCRB transcripts. The assay was immunoSEQ multiplex PCR, and TCRdb's table has in-frame clones only and misses some. The table has under 450,000 clones, about 15% seen once. The sample consisted of naive CD4+ T cells from blood. These receptors all stem from a woman between 18 and 29 years old in good health.

There are a few counts of this clone. The chain combines TRBV6-5 with TRBJ2-7; D gene unclear. Germline V CDR1 and CDR2: MNHEY, SVGAGI. The V end lost 2 bases, the J end lost 3 bases, and 8 bases lay between the germline ends. This CDR3 region has 13 residues. The chain's CDR3 is CASSYGQNYEQYF. The CDR3, as DNA: TGTGCCAGCAGTTACGGCCAGAACTACGAGCAGTACTTC.

This CDR3 is CASSVPGQGTGGYTF. CDR3 DNA: TGTGCCAGCAGCGTACCGGGACAGGGGACGGGAGGCTACACCTTC. The V gene is TRBV7-9, the J gene TRBJ1-2, with 10 bases that match TRBD1. The CDR3 length is 15 residues. From germline, CDR1 is SEHNR and CDR2 FQNEAQ (reference sequence). The V gene end was trimmed by 5 bases and the J gene end by 8 bases; junction bases not matched to a gene: 11.